The entry below gives a single TCR beta chain sequence along with its context. Under the authors' procedure: Reference gene primers were amplified, and this amplification served to estimate nucleated cell counts. TCRdb's table, derived via immunoSEQ multiplex PCR, lists solely in-frame clones and lacks some. V and J calls plus clone size are reproduced from that table; the DNA served to infer D and trimming. The data hold around 62,000 clones, with about 90% observed a single time. The sample is drawn from a study of blood T cell repertoires in COVID-19. Germline CDR1 and CDR2: MNHEY and SVGAGI. V was clipped by 4 bases and J by 3 bases; unmatched bases: 7. The CDR3 contains 16 residues.

The sequence came from a woman aged 55 to 70 with COVID-19, enrolled during active disease. The chain combines TRBV6-5 with TRBJ2-2, with 8 bases lining up with TRBD2. Source material: peripheral blood. This CDR3 reads CASSWGSGVYTGELFF. The CDR3 nucleotides read TGTGCCAGCAGTTGGGGTAGCGGGGTATACACCGGGGAGCTGTTTTTT.